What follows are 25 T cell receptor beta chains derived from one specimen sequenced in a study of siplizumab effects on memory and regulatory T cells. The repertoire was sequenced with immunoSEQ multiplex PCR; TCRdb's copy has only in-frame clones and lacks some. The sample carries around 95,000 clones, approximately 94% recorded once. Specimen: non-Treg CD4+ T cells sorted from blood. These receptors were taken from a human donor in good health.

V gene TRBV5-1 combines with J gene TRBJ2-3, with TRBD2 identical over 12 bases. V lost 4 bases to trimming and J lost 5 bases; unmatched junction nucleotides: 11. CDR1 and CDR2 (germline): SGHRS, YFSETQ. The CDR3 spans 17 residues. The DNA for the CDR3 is TGCGCCAGCAGCCCGAAACGCCAACTAGCGGGAGGAGATACGCAGTATTTT. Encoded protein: CASSPKRQLAGGDTQYF.

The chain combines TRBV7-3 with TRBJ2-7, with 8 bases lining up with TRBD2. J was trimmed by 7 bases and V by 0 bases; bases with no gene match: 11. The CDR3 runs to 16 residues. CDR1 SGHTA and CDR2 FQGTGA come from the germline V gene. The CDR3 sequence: CASSLTGRVGSEEQYF. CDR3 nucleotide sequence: TGTGCCAGCAGCTTAACCGGGAGGGTTGGGTCGGAAGAGCAGTACTTC.

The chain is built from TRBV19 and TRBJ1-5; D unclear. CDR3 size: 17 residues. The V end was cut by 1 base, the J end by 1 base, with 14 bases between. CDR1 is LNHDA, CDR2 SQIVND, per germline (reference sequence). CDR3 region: CASSIAGPRGSNQPQHF. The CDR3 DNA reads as TGTGCCAGTAGTATAGCGGGCCCCCGAGGGAGCAATCAGCCCCAGCATTTT.

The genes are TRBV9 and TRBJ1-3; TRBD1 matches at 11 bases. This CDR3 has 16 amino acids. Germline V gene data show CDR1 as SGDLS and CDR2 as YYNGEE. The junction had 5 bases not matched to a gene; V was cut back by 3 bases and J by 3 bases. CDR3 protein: CASSDRTGGFGNTIYF. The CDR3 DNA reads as TGTGCCAGCAGCGACCGGACAGGGGGCTTTGGAAACACCATATATTTT.

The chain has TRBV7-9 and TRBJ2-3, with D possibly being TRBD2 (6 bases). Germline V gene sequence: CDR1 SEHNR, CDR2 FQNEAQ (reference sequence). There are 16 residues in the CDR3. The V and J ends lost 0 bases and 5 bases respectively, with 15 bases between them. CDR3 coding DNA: TGTGCCAGCAGCTTAGCAGCGGGCAACTCGATAGATACGCAGTATTTT. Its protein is CASSLAAGNSIDTQYF.

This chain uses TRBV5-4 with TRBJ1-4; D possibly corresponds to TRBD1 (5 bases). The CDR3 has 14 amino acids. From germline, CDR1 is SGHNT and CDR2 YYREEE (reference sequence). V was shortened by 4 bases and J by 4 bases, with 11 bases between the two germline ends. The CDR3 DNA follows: TGTGCCAGCAGCCGGGACTTACTTAATGAAAAACTGTTTTTT. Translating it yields CASSRDLLNEKLFF. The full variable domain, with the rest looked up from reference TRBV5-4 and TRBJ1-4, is ETGVTQSPTHLIKTRGQQVTLRCSSQSGHNTVSWYQQALGQGPQFIFQYYREEENGRGNFPPRFSGLQFPNYSSELNVNALELDDSALYLCASSRDLLNEKLFFGSGTQLSVL.

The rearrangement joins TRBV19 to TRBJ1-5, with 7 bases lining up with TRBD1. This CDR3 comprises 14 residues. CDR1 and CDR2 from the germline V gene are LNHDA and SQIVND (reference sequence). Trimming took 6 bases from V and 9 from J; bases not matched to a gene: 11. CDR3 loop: CASSPGGGGPPQHF. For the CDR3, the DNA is TGTGCCAGTAGCCCAGGGGGGGGCGGTCCGCCCCAGCATTTT.

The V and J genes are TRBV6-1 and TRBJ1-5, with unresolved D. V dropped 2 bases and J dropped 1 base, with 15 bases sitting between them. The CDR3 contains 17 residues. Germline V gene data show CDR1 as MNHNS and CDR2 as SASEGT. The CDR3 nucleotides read TGTGCCAGCAGTGAAACGAGTGGAGAAAGGAGCAATCAGCCCCAGCATTTT. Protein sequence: CASSETSGERSNQPQHF.

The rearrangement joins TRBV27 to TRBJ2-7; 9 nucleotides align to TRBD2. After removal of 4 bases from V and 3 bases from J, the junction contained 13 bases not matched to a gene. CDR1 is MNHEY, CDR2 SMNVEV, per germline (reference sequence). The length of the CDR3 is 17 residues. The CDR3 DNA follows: TGTGCCAGCAGTTCCCTGTTTCCCGGGACTAGCTACTACGAGCAGTACTTC. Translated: CASSSLFPGTSYYEQYF.

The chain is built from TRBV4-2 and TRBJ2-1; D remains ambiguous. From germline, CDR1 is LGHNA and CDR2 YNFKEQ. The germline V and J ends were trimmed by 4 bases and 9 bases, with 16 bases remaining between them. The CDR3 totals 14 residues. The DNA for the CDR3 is TGTGCCAGCAGCCGCTCCCGGCATCTATCTGAGCAGTTCTTC. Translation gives CASSRSRHLSEQFF.

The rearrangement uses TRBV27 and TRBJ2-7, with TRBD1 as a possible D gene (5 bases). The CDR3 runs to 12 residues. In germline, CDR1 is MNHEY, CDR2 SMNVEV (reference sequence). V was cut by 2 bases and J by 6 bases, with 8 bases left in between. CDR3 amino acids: CASSLDRGEQYF. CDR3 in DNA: TGTGCCAGCAGTTTAGATAGGGGCGAGCAGTACTTC.

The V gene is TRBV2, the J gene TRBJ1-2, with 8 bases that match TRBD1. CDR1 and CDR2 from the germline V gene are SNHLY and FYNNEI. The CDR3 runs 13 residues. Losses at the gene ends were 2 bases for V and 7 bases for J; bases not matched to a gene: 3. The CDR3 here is CASSEQGARGYTF. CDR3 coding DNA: TGTGCCAGCAGTGAACAGGGGGCGCGTGGCTACACCTTC.

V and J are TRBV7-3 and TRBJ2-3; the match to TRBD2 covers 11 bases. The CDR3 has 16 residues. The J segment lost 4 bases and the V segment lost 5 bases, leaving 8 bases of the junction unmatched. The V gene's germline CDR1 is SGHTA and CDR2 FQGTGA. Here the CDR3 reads CASSTLAGGPADTQYF. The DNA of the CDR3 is TGTGCCAGCAGCACCTTAGCGGGAGGGCCCGCAGATACGCAGTATTTT. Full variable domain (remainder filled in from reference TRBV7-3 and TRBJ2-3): GAGVSQTPSNKVTEKGKYVELRCDPISGHTALYWYRQSLGQGPEFLIYFQGTGAADDSGLPNDRFFAVRPEGSVSTLKIQRTERGDSAVYLCASSTLAGGPADTQYFGPGTRLTVL.

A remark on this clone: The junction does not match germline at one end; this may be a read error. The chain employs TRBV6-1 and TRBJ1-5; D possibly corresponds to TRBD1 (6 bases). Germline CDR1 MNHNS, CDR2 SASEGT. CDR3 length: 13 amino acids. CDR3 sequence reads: CVSTRTGIQPQHF. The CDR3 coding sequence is TGTGTCAGCACCCGAACAGGGATTCAGCCCCAGCATTTT.

In nucleotides, the CDR3 is TGTGCCAGTAGTGCCGACAGGGGGCGAGATACGCAGTATTTT. It is translated as CASSADRGRDTQYF. The rearrangement uses TRBV19 and TRBJ2-3, with 10 bases identical to TRBD1. After removal of 5 bases from V and 5 bases from J, the junction contained 4 bases not matched to a gene. Germline CDR1 is LNHDA and CDR2 is SQIVND (reference sequence). This CDR3 is built from 14 residues.

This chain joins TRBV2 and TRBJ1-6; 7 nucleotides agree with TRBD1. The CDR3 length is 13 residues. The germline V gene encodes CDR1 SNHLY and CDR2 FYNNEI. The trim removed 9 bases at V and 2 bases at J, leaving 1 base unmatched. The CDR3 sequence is CARGTAYNSPLHF. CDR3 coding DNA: TGTGCCAGGGGGACAGCCTATAATTCACCCCTCCACTTT.

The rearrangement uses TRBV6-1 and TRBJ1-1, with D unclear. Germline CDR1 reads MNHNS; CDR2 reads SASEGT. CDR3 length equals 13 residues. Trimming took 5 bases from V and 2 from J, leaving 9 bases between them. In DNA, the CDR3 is TGTGCCAGCAGTCCCCCCCACAACACTGAAGCTTTCTTT. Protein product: CASSPPHNTEAFF.

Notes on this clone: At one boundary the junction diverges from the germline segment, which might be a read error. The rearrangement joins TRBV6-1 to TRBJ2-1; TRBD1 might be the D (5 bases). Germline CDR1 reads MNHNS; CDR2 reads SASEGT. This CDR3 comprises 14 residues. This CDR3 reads CASRKKGGALWVLF. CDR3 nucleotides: TGTGCCAGCAGGAAAAAAGGTGGGGCGCTTTGGGTACTCTTC.

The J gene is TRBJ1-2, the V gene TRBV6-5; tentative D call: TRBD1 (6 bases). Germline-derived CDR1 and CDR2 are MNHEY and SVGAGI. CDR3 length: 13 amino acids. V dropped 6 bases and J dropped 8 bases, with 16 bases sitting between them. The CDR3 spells CASSPRDMRGYTF. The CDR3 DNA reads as TGTGCCAGCAGCCCCCGGGACATGCGGGGCTACACCTTC.

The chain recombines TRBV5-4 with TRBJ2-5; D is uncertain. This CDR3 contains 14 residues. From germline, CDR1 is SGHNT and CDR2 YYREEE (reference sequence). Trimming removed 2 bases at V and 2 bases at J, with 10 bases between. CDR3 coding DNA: TGTGCCAGCAGCTTACGGGCCGGACAAGAGACCCAGTACTTC. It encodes CASSLRAGQETQYF.

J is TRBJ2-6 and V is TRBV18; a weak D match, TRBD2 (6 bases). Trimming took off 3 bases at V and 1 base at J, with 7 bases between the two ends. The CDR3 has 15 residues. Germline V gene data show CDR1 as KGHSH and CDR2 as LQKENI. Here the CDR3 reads CASSPGGSGANVLTF. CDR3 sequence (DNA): TGTGCCAGCTCACCGGGGGGATCTGGGGCCAACGTCCTGACTTTC. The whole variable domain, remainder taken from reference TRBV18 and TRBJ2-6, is NAGVMQNPRHLVRRRGQEARLRCSPMKGHSHVYWYRQLPEEGLKFMVYLQKENIIDESGMPKERFSAEFPKEGPSILRIQQVVRGDSAAYFCASSPGGSGANVLTFGAGSRLTVL.

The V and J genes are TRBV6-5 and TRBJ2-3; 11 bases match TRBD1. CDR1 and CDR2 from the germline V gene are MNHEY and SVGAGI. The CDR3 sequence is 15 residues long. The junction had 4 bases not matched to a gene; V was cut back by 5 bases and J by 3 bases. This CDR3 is CASSLRDRGTDTQYF. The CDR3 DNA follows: TGTGCCAGCAGTCTCCGGGACAGGGGGACAGATACGCAGTATTTT.

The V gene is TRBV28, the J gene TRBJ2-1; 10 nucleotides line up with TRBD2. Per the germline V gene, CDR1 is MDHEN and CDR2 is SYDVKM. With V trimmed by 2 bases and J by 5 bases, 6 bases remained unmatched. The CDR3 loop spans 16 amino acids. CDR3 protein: CASSLPTSGKHNEQFF. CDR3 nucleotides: TGTGCCAGCAGTTTACCTACTAGCGGGAAGCACAATGAGCAGTTCTTC.

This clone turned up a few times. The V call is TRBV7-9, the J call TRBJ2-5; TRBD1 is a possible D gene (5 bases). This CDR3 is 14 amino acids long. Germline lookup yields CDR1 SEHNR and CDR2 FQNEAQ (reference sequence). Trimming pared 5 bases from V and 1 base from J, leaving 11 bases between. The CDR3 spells CASSPGQAQETQYF. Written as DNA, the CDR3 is TGTGCCAGCAGCCCAGGACAAGCCCAAGAGACCCAGTACTTC.

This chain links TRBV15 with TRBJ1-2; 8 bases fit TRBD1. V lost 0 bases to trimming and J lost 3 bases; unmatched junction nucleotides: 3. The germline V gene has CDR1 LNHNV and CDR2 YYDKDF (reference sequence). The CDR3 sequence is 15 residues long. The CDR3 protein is CATSRDLTGDYGYTF. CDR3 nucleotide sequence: TGTGCCACCAGCAGAGACCTGACAGGGGACTATGGCTACACCTTC.